These 9 T cell receptor beta chains were sequenced from one sample in a study of control samples from healthy donors and cancer patients. Using immunoSEQ multiplex PCR, the repertoire was profiled, and TCRdb retains in-frame clones only, with some absent. The sample holds tens of thousands of clones, roughly 92% seen once. Material for sequencing was PBMCs. The receptors originated from a woman aged 45-60 years with head and neck cancer.

This clone has only one observation. The V and J genes are TRBV7-2 and TRBJ1-6, with D maybe TRBD1 (5 bases). Germline CDR1 SGHTA, CDR2 FQGNSA. Between the trimmed V and J ends, which lost 4 bases and 6 bases, there was a span of 10 bases. The CDR3 is 14 amino acids. The CDR3 loop reads CASSSRQSNSPLHF. The CDR3 DNA follows: TGTGCCAGCAGCTCCAGACAGTCTAATTCACCCCTCCACTTT.

This chain links TRBV7-9 with TRBJ2-3; either TRBD1 or TRBD2 may fit D (5 bases each). This CDR3 has 18 amino acids. With 5 bases removed from V and 3 bases from J, the gap between germline ends came to 24 bases. The germline gives CDR1 SEHNR, CDR2 FQNEAQ (reference sequence). The CDR3 DNA follows: TGTGCCAGCAGCCCAAGGGACCTCGAAGGCTTAAGGACAGATACGCAGTATTTT. This translates into CASSPRDLEGLRTDTQYF.

The genes are TRBV6-5 and TRBJ1-3; D unclear. Germline V gene data show CDR1 as MNHEY and CDR2 as SVGAGI. Trimming shortened V by 7 bases and J by 1 base, and 11 bases separated the two germline ends. The CDR3 spans 14 residues. DNA for the CDR3: TGTGCCAGCATAATAACTGCGTCTGGAAACACCATATATTTT. Its translation is CASIITASGNTIYF.

The chain recombines TRBV28 with TRBJ1-5; 8 positions match TRBD1. The CDR3 has 14 amino acids. In germline, CDR1 is MDHEN, CDR2 SYDVKM. With 6 bases clipped from V and 5 bases from J, the junction kept 6 bases outside the gene matches. CDR3 protein: CASSPGQGDQPQHF. Written as DNA, the CDR3 is TGTGCCAGCAGCCCTGGACAGGGCGATCAGCCCCAGCATTTT. The full variable domain, its missing parts supplied by reference TRBV28 and TRBJ1-5, is DVKVTQSSRYLVKRTGEKVFLECVQDMDHENMFWYRQDPGLGLRLIYFSYDVKMKEKGDIPEGYSVSREKKERFSLILESASTNQTSMYLCASSPGQGDQPQHFGDGTRLSIL.

In DNA form, the CDR3 reads TGTGCCAGCAGTGAAAACATCTCTGGGGCCAACGTCCTGACTTTC. Translating it yields CASSENISGANVLTF. The chain has TRBV2 and TRBJ2-6; D unclear. There are 15 residues in the CDR3. V shed 2 bases and J shed 0 bases, with 5 bases lying between them. Germline V lookup: CDR1 SNHLY, CDR2 FYNNEI.

The chain employs TRBV9 and TRBJ1-2; tentative D call: TRBD1 (6 bases). The CDR3 loop spans 12 amino acids. Germline V gene lookup returns CDR1 SGDLS and CDR2 YYNGEE. V was clipped by 2 bases and J by 6 bases, with 8 bases between them. The CDR3: CASSVTGHGYTF. The CDR3 DNA reads TGTGCCAGCAGCGTTACAGGGCATGGCTACACCTTC. The variable domain in full, completed from reference TRBV9 and TRBJ1-2, reads DSGVTQTPKHLITATGQRVTLRCSPRSGDLSVYWYQQSLDQGLQFLIQYYNGEERAKGNILERFSAQQFPDLHSELNLSSLELGDSALYFCASSVTGHGYTFGSGTRLTVV.

This chain joins TRBV5-5 and TRBJ2-7; 8 nucleotides agree with TRBD1. Germline V gene sequence: CDR1 SGHKS, CDR2 YYEKEE (reference sequence). The V gene end was trimmed by 3 bases and the J gene end by 5 bases; junction bases not matched to a gene: 7. This CDR3 has 14 amino acids. The CDR3 region is CASSSGTGPDEQYF. Here the CDR3 DNA reads TGTGCCAGCAGCTCCGGGACAGGTCCTGACGAGCAGTACTTC.

This clone was observed once. The chain combines TRBV10-3 with TRBJ2-3; D unclear. Trimming took off 5 bases at V and 5 bases at J, with 8 bases between the two ends. This CDR3 has 12 residues. The germline V gene encodes CDR1 ENHRY and CDR2 SYGVKD. CDR3 loop: CAISLSEDTQYF. DNA of the CDR3: TGTGCCATCAGTCTTTCGGAAGATACGCAGTATTTT.

This clone was seen a single time. CDR3 region: CASSQGGSGDTQYF. The DNA for the CDR3 is TGTGCCAGCAGCCAAGGAGGGTCTGGCGATACGCAGTATTTT. The chain links TRBV3-1 (or the pseudogene TRBV3-2) to TRBJ2-3; D possibly corresponds to TRBD2 (5 bases). Per germline, CDR1 LGHDT and CDR2 YNNKEL (reference sequence). The CDR3 runs to 14 residues. Trimming left V 1 base short and J 6 bases short, with 11 bases between.